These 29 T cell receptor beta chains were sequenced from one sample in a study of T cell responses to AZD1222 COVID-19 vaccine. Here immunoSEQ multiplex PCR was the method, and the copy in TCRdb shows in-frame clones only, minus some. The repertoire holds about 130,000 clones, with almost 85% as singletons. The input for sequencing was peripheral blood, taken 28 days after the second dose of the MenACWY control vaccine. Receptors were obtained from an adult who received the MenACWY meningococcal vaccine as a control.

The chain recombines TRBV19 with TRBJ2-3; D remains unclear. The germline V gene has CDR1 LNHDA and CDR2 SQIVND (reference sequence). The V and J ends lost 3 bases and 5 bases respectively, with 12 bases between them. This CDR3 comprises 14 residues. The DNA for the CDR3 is TGTGCCAGTAGTATTACCCCTAGGGAAGATACGCAGTATTTT. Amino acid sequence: CASSITPREDTQYF. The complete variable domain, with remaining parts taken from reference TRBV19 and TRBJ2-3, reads DGGITQSPKYLFRKEGQNVTLSCEQNLNHDAMYWYRQDPGQGLRLIYYSQIVNDFQKGDIAEGYSVSREKKESFPLTVTSAQKNPTAFYLCASSITPREDTQYFGPGTRLTVL.

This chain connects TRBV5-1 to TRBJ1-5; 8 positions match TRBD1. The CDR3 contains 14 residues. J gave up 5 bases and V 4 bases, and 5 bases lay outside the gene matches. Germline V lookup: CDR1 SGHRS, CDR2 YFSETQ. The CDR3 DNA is TGCGCCAGCAGCCGGACAGGGTATGATCAGCCCCAGCATTTT. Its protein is CASSRTGYDQPQHF.

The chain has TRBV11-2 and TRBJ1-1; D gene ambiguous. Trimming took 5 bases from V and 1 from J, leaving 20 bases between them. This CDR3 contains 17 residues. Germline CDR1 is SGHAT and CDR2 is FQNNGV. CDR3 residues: CASSRRRTVRGNTEAFF. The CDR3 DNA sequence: TGTGCCAGCAGCAGACGTCGAACCGTTCGGGGGAACACTGAAGCTTTCTTT.

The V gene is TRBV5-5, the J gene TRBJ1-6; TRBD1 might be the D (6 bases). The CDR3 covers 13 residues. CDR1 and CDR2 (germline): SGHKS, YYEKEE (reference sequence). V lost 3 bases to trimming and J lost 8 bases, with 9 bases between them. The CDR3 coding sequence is TGTGCCAGCAGCTGGAACAGGGATTCACCCCTCCACTTT. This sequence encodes CASSWNRDSPLHF.

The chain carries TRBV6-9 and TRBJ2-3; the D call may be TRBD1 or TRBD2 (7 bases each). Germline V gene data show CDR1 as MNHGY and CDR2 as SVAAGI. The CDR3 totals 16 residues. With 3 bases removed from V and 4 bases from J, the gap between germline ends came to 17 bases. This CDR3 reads CASSYPPQGRADTQYF. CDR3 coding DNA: TGTGCCAGCAGTTACCCGCCACAGGGGAGGGCAGATACGCAGTATTTT.

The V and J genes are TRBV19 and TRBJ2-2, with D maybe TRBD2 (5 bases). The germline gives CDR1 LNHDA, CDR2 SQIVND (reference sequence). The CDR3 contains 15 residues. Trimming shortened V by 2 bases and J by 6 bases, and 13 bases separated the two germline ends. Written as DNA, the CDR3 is TGTGCCAGTAGTATACGAGGGAGTAGCTCCGGGGAGCTGTTTTTT. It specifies CASSIRGSSSGELFF.

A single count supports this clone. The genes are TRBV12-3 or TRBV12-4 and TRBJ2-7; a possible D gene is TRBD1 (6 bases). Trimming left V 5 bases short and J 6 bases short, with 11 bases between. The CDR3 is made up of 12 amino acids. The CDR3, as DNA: TGTGCCAGCAGTGTACAGGGCTCCGAGCAGTACTTC. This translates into CASSVQGSEQYF.

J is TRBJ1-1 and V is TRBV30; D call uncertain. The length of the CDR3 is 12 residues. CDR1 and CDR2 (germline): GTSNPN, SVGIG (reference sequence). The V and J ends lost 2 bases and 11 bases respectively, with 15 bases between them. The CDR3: CAWSFVQRMAFF. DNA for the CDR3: TGTGCCTGGAGTTTTGTACAACGGATGGCTTTCTTT.

The CDR3 DNA follows: TGCGCCAGCAGCCCGGCGGACTTTACAGATACGCAGTATTTT. It is translated as CASSPADFTDTQYF. The chain has TRBV5-1 and TRBJ2-3; tentative D call: TRBD2 (5 bases). The CDR3 sequence is 14 residues long. The ends were cut back, 4 bases at V and 3 bases at J, with 12 bases in the middle. In germline, CDR1 is SGHRS, CDR2 YFSETQ.

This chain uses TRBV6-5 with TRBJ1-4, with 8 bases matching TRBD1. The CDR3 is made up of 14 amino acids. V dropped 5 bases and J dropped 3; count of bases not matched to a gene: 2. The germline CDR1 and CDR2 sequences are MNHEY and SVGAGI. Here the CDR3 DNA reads TGTGCCAGCAGTAAGGGACAGGCTAATGAAAAACTGTTTTTT. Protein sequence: CASSKGQANEKLFF.

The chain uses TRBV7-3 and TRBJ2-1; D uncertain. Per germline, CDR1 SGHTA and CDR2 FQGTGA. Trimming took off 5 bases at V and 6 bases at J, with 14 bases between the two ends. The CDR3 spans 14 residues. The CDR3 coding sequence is TGTGCCAGCAGCCCACCTGAGAGACTCAATGAGCAGTTCTTC. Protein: CASSPPERLNEQFF. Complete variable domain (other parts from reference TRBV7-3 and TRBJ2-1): GAGVSQTPSNKVTEKGKYVELRCDPISGHTALYWYRQSLGQGPEFLIYFQGTGAADDSGLPNDRFFAVRPEGSVSTLKIQRTERGDSAVYLCASSPPERLNEQFFGPGTRLTVL.

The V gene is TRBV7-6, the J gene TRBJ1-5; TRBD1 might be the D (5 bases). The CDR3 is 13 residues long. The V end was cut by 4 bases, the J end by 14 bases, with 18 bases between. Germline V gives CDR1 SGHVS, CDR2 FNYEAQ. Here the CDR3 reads CASSSRGGEPEHF. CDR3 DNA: TGTGCCAGCAGCTCCCGGGGCGGGGAACCGGAGCATTTT. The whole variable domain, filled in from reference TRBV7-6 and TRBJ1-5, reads GAGVSQSPRYKVTKRGQDVALRCDPISGHVSLYWYRQALGQGPEFLTYFNYEAQQDKSGLPNDRFSAERPEGSISTLTIQRTEQRDSAMYRCASSSRGGEPEHFGDGTRLSIL.

CDR3 sequence reads: CASTDSPMGWNTEAFF. For the CDR3, the DNA is TGTGCCAGCACCGACAGTCCGATGGGGTGGAACACTGAAGCTTTCTTT. This chain connects TRBV7-2 to TRBJ1-1, with a possible D match to TRBD1 (5 bases). The CDR3 covers 16 residues. The germline CDR1 and CDR2 sequences are SGHTA and FQGNSA. Between the trimmed V and J ends, which lost 7 bases and 1 base, there was a span of 19 bases.

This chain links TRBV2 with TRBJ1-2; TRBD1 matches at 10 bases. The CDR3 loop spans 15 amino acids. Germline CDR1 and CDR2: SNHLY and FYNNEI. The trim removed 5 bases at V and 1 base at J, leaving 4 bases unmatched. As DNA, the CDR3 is TGTGCCAGCAGTAAAGGGACAGGGGATAACTATGGCTACACCTTC. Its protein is CASSKGTGDNYGYTF.

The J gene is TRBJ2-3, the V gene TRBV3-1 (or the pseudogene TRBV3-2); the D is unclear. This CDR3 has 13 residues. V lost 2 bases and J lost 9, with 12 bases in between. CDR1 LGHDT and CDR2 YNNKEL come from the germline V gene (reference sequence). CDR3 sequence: CASSQSRGVTQYF. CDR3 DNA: TGTGCCAGCAGCCAATCCAGAGGAGTAACGCAGTATTTT.

The CDR3 DNA sequence: TGTGCCACCAGTGATGCGGGGAGAAATGAAAAACTGTTTTTT. Its translation is CATSDAGRNEKLFF. This sequence joins TRBV24-1 and TRBJ1-4; no clear D gene. From germline, CDR1 is KGHDR and CDR2 SFDVKD. Trimming removed 3 bases from V and 5 bases from J, with 9 bases in between. There are 14 residues in the CDR3.

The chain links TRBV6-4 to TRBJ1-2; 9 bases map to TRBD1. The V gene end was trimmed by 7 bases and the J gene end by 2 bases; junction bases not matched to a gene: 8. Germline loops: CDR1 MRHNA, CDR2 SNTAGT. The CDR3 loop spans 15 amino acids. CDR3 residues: CASTPQQGANYGYTF. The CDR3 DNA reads TGTGCCAGCACGCCGCAACAGGGGGCCAACTATGGCTACACCTTC.

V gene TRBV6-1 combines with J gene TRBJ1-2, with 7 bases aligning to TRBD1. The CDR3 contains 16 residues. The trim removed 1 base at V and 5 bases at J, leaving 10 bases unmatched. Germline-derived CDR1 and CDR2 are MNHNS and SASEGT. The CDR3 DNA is TGTGCCAGCAGTGAAGTAGCAGGGGGTGGGGGTTATGGCTACACCTTC. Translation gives CASSEVAGGGGYGYTF.

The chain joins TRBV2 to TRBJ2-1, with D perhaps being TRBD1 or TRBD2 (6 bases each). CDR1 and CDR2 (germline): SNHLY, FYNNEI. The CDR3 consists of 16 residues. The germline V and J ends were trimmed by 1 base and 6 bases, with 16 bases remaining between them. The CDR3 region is CASSEGPGASGNEQFF. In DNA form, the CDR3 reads TGTGCCAGCAGTGAAGGGCCGGGGGCCTCGGGCAATGAGCAGTTCTTC.

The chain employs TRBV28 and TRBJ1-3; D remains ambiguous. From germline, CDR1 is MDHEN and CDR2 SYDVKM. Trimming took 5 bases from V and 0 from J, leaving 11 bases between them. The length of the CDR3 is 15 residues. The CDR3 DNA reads TGTGCCAGCAGTCCCCCCCCCGGCTCTGGAAACACCATATATTTT. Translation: CASSPPPGSGNTIYF.

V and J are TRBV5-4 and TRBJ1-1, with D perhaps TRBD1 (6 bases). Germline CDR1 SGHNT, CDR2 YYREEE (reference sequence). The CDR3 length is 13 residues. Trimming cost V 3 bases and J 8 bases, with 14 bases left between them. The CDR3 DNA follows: TGTGCCAGCAGCTCCACCGGGACAAAAGAAGCTTTCTTT. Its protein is CASSSTGTKEAFF.

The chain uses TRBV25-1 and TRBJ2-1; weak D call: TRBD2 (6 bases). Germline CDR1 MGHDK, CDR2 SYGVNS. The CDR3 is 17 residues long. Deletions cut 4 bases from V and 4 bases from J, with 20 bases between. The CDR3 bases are TGTGCCAGCAGTGGTGGGGGACTGAGGGTGTCTTACAATGAGCAGTTCTTC. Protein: CASSGGGLRVSYNEQFF.

The CDR3 sequence: CASSPTSLAGNEQFF. The DNA of the CDR3 is TGTGCCAGCAGTCCCACTTCCTTAGCGGGGAATGAGCAGTTCTTC. V is TRBV27 and J is TRBJ2-1; 8 bases agree with TRBD2. The ends lost 5 bases at V and 7 bases at J; junction bases unmatched: 10. Germline V lookup: CDR1 MNHEY, CDR2 SMNVEV (reference sequence). The CDR3 contains 15 residues.

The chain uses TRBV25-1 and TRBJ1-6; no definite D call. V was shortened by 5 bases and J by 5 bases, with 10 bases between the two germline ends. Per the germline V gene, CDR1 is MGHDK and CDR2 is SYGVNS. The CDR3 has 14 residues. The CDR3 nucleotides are TGTGCCAGCAGTCGAGAGACGGATAATTCACCCCTCCACTTT. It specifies CASSRETDNSPLHF.

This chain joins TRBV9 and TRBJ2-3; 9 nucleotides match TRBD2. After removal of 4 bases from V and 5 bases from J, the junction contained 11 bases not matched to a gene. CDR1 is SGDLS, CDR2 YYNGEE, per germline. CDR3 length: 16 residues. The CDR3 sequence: CASSSPEREAEDTQYF. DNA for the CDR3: TGTGCCAGCAGCTCCCCGGAGCGGGAGGCGGAAGATACGCAGTATTTT.

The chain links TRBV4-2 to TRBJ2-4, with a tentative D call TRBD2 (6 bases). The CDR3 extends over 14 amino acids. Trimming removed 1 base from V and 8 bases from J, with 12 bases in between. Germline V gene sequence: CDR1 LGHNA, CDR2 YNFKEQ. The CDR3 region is CASSQVPGGDIQYF. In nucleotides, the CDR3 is TGTGCCAGCAGCCAAGTCCCCGGGGGAGACATTCAGTACTTC.

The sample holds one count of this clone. CDR3 DNA: TGTGCCAGTAGTATAGGACACAGTTACTACGAGCAGTACTTC. It specifies CASSIGHSYYEQYF. The chain uses TRBV19 and TRBJ2-7; D not resolved. The germline V gene has CDR1 LNHDA and CDR2 SQIVND (reference sequence). The CDR3 is 14 residues long. The ends were cut back, 1 base at V and 3 bases at J, with 10 bases in the middle.

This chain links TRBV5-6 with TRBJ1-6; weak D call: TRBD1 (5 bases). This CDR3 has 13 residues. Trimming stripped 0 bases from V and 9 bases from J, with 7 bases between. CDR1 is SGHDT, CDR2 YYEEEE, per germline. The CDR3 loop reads CASSLVGGSPLHF. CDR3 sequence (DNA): TGTGCCAGCAGCTTGGTGGGGGGTTCACCCCTCCACTTT.

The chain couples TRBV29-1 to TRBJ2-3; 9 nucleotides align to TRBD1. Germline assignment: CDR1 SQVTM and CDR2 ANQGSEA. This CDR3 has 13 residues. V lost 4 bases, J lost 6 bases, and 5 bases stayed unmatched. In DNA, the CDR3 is TGCAGCGTTGCACAGGGGGCGAAGGATACGCAGTATTTT. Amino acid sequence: CSVAQGAKDTQYF.